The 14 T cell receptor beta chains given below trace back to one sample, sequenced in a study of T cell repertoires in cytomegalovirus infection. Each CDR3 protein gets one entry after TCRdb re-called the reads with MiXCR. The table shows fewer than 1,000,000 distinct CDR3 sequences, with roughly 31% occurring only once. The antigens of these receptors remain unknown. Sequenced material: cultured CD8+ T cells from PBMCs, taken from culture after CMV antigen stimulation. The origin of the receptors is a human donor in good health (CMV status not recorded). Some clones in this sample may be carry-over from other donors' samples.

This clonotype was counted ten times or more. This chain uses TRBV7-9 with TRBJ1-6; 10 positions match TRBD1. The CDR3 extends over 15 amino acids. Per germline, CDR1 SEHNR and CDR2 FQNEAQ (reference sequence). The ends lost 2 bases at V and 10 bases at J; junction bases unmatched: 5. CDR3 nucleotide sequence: TGTGCCAGCAGCTTAACCCGGGACAGGGGATCACCCCTCCACTTT. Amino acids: CASSLTRDRGSPLHF.

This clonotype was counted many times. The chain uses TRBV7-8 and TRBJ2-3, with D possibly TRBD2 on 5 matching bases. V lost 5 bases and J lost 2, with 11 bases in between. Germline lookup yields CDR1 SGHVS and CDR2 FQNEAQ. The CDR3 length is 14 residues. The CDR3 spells CASSVLGFTDTQYF. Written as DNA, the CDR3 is TGTGCCAGCAGCGTACTAGGGTTCACAGATACGCAGTATTTT.

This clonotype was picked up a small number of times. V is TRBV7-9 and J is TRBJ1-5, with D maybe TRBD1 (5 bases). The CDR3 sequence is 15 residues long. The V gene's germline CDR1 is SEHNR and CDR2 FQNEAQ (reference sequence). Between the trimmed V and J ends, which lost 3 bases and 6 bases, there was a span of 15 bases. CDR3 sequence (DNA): TGTGCCAGCAGCTTTCTTCGGGGGAATTCTCAGCCCCAGCATTTT. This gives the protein CASSFLRGNSQPQHF.

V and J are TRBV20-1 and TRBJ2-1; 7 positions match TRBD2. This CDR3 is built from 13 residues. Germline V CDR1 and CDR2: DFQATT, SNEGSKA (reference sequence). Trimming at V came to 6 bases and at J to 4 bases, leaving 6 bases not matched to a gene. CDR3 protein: CSAPWGGYNEQFF. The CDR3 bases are TGCAGTGCCCCATGGGGGGGATACAATGAGCAGTTCTTC.

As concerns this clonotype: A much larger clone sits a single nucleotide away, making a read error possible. The CDR3 nucleotides are TGTGCCAGCAGCCCCAAGACAGGGGGTAATGGCAATCAGCCCCAGCATTTT. It specifies CASSPKTGGNGNQPQHF. V and J are TRBV6-1 and TRBJ1-5, with 9 nucleotides matching TRBD1. Germline V gene lookup returns CDR1 MNHNS and CDR2 SASEGT. CDR3 length equals 17 residues. V trimming: 6 bases; J trimming: 2 bases; junction bases outside the gene matches: 11.

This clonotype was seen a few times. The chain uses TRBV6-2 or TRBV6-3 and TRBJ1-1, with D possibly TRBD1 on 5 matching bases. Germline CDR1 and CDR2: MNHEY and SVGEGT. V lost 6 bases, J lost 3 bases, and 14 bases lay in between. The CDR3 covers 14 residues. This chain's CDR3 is CASSPNWGYTEAFF. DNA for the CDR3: TGTGCCAGCAGCCCCAATTGGGGGTACACTGAAGCTTTCTTT.

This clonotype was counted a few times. The CDR3 DNA reads as TGTGCCAGCAGTATGGACAGGGGCGCAAACTATGGCTACACCTTC. This encodes CASSMDRGANYGYTF. V is TRBV6-6 and J is TRBJ1-2, with 9 bases identical to TRBD1. CDR3 length: 15 amino acids. V gave up 5 bases and J gave up 2 bases; unmatched junction bases: 6. The germline gives CDR1 MNHNY, CDR2 SVGAGI (reference sequence).

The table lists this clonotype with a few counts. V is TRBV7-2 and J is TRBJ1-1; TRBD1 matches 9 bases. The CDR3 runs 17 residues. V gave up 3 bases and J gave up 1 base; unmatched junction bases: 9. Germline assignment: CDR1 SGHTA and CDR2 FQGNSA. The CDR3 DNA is TGTGCCAGCAGCTTCCCGGGACAGGGAATACCGAACACTGAAGCTTTCTTT. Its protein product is CASSFPGQGIPNTEAFF.

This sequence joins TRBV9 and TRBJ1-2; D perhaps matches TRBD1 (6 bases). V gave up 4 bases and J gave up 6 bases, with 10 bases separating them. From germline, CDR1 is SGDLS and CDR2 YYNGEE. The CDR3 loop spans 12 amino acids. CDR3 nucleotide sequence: TGTGCCAGCAGCAGAGAGGGGGATGGCTACACCTTC. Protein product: CASSREGDGYTF.

The CDR3 protein is CASSYSIIFREDEQYF. Written as DNA, the CDR3 is TGTGCCAGCAGTTACTCGATCATTTTCCGGGAGGACGAGCAGTACTTC. The gene calls are TRBV6-5 and TRBJ2-7, with 7 bases fitting TRBD2. The germline V gene has CDR1 MNHEY and CDR2 SVGAGI. The CDR3 has 16 residues. The V gene end was trimmed by 0 bases and the J gene end by 5 bases; junction bases not matched to a gene: 10.

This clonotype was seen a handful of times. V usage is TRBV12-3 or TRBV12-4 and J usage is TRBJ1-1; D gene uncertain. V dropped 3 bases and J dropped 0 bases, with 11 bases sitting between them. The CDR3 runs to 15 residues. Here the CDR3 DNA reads TGTGCCAGCAGTTTGGTAACCACGGTGAACACTGAAGCTTTCTTT. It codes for CASSLVTTVNTEAFF.

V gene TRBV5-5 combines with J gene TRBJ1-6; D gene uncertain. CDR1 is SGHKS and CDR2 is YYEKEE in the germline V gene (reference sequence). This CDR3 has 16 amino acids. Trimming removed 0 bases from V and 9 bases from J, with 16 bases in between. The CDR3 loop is CASSLGAERFSSPLHF. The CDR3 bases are TGTGCCAGCAGCTTGGGGGCGGAGCGTTTCAGTTCACCCCTCCACTTT.

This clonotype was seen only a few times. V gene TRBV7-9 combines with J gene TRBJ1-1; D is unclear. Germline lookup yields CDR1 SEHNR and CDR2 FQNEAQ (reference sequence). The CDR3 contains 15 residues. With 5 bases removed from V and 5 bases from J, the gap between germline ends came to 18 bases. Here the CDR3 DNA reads TGTGCCAGCAGCCTAGTCCTTCGGCGAGGGACTGAAGCTTTCTTT. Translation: CASSLVLRRGTEAFF.

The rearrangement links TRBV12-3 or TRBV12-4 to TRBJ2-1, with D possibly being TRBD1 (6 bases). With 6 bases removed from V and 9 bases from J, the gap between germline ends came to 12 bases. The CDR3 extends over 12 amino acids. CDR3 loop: CASRKQGGEQFF. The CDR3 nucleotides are TGTGCCAGCAGGAAACAGGGCGGTGAGCAGTTCTTC.